This T cell receptor (beta chain) was sequenced for a study of somatic mutations in cytotoxic T cells in rheumatoid arthritis. CDR3 size: 15 residues. V shed 1 base and J 4 bases; nucleotides not matched to a gene: 5. Germline values: CDR1 SGHAT, CDR2 FQNNGV. TCRdb keeps only in-frame clones here, not all; method: immunoSEQ multiplex PCR. The table records under 25,000 clones, less than 90% of them present only once. Sequenced material: CD8+ T cells sorted from blood. The clonotype originates from a man aged 35 to 55 in good health. The V and J genes are TRBV11-2 and TRBJ2-5; 8 nucleotides line up with TRBD2. CDR3 region: CASSLVPGLGETQYF. The CDR3 nucleotides read TGTGCCAGCAGCTTAGTCCCGGGACTAGGAGAGACCCAGTACTTC.